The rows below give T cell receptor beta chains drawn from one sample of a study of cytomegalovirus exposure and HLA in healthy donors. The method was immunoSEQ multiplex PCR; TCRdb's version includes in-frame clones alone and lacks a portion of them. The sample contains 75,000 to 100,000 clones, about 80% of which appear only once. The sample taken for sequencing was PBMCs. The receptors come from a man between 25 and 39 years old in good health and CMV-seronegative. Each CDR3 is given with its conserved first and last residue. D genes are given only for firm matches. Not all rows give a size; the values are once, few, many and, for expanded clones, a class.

CAWSSGRNQPQHF | TGTGCCTGGAGTTCAGGGAGGAACCAGCCCCAGCATTTT | NA | TRBV30 | NA | TRBJ1-5 | 13
CASSLNRAFVAPGNEKLFF | TGTGCCAGCAGCTTGAACCGGGCTTTCGTAGCGCCGGGTAATGAAAAACTGTTTTTT | NA | TRBV5-4 | NA | TRBJ1-4 | 19
CASSQDPGQAFDGYTF | TGCGCCAGCAGCCAAGATCCAGGACAGGCCTTTGATGGCTACACCTTC | TRBD1 | TRBV4-3 | NA | TRBJ1-2 | 16
CASWHRQGGGEKLFF | TGTGCCAGTTGGCACAGACAGGGAGGAGGTGAAAAACTGTTTTTT | TRBD1 | TRBV19 | NA | TRBJ1-4 | 15
CASSRGQVTGELFF | TGTGCCAGCAGCCGCGGACAGGTCACCGGGGAGCTGTTTTTT | TRBD1 | TRBV5-4 | NA | TRBJ2-2 | 14
CASSPTAGTGSFDEQFF | TGTGCCAGCTCACCGACCGCCGGGACAGGGTCTTTCGATGAGCAGTTCTTC | TRBD1 | TRBV18 | NA | TRBJ2-1 | 17
CASSIGSGTGDYEQYF | TGTGCCAGTAGTATAGGGTCCGGGACAGGGGACTACGAGCAGTACTTC | TRBD1 | TRBV19 | NA | TRBJ2-7 | 16
CASSPQGDSGANVLTF | TGTGCCAGCAGCCCACAGGGGGACTCTGGGGCCAACGTCCTGACTTTC | TRBD1 | TRBV6-4 | few | TRBJ2-6 | 16
CASSRTGDNSPLHF | TGTGCCAGCAGCAGGACAGGAGATAATTCACCCCTCCACTTT | TRBD1 | TRBV6-5 | NA | TRBJ1-6 | 14
CASSRLAGFDGELFF | TGTGCCAGTAGTCGACTAGCGGGATTTGACGGGGAGCTGTTTTTT | TRBD2 | TRBV19 | NA | TRBJ2-2 | 15
CASSPPWGERNEQYF | TGTGCCAGCAGCCCCCCGTGGGGGGAAAGGAACGAGCAGTACTTC | NA | TRBV13 | NA | TRBJ2-7 | 15
CASTDISGRGDTQYF | TGTGCCAGCACAGACATTAGCGGGAGAGGGGATACGCAGTATTTT | TRBD2 | TRBV6-5 | NA | TRBJ2-3 | 15
CASSQDGGGFYEQYF | TGCGCCAGCAGCCAAGATGGGGGCGGATTCTACGAGCAGTACTTC | NA | TRBV4-1 | once | TRBJ2-7 | 15
CASSLAGDSSYEQYF | TGTGCCAGCAGCTTAGCGGGTGACAGCTCCTACGAGCAGTACTTC | NA | TRBV7-6 | NA | TRBJ2-7 | 15
CASTGEGNQPQHF | TGTGCCAGCACCGGGGAAGGCAATCAGCCCCAGCATTTT | NA | TRBV7-2 | few | TRBJ1-5 | 13
CASSEGTSGSNEQFF | TGTGCCAGCAGTGAAGGGACTAGCGGGAGCAATGAGCAGTTCTTC | TRBD2 | TRBV6-1 | once | TRBJ2-1 | 15
CASSLTSGRYNEQFF | TGCGCCAGCAGCTTGACTAGCGGGAGATACAATGAGCAGTTCTTC | TRBD2 | TRBV5-1 | NA | TRBJ2-1 | 15
CASSYLMGASNTEAFF | TGTGCCAGTAGTTATCTAATGGGGGCCTCAAACACTGAAGCTTTCTTT | NA | TRBV19 | NA | TRBJ1-1 | 16
CASRKTRGGETQYF | TGTGCCAGCAGGAAGACCAGGGGTGGGGAGACCCAGTACTTC | NA | TRBV2 | NA | TRBJ2-5 | 14
CASSAGTGNTEAFF | TGTGCCAGCAGCGCCGGGACAGGGAACACTGAAGCTTTCTTT | TRBD1 | TRBV7-9 | NA | TRBJ1-1 | 14
CASSRGRITLSETQYF | TGTGCCAGCAGCCGAGGGAGGATAACGCTGTCGGAGACCCAGTACTTC | NA | TRBV7-2 | NA | TRBJ2-5 | 16
CASSYSIGGGNTIYF | TGTGCCAGCAGTTACTCGATCGGGGGTGGAAACACCATATATTTT | NA | TRBV6-5 | NA | TRBJ1-3 | 15
CACTGGPGANVLTF | TGTGCCTGTACAGGGGGTCCTGGGGCCAACGTCCTGACTTTC | TRBD1 | TRBV6-1 | NA | TRBJ2-6 | 14
CAWTRDRTYGYTF | TGTGCCTGGACCCGGGACAGAACGTATGGCTACACCTTC | TRBD1 | TRBV30 | NA | TRBJ1-2 | 13
CAISESQSNEKLFF | TGTGCCATCAGTGAGTCGCAGTCTAATGAAAAACTGTTTTTT | NA | TRBV10-3 | once | TRBJ1-4 | 14
CASSTTTGDNSPLHF | TGTGCCAGTAGTACCACGACAGGGGATAATTCACCCCTCCACTTT | TRBD1 | TRBV19 | NA | TRBJ1-6 | 15
CASSWGGTYEQYF | TGTGCCAGCAGCTGGGGCGGAACCTACGAGCAGTACTTC | NA | TRBV7-8 | NA | TRBJ2-7 | 13
CASTRTGGETQYF | TGCGCCAGCACCAGGACAGGGGGAGAGACCCAGTACTTC | TRBD1 | TRBV5-1 | NA | TRBJ2-5 | 13
CASGLTGGLSPLHF | TGTGCCAGCGGATTAACAGGGGGCCTATCACCCCTCCACTTT | TRBD1 | TRBV27 | NA | TRBJ1-6 | 14
CASSDQGAMNTEAFF | TGTGCCAGCAGTGACCAGGGGGCGATGAACACTGAAGCTTTCTTT | TRBD1 | TRBV25-1 | NA | TRBJ1-1 | 15
CASSVLKATRGEKLFF | TGTGCCAGCAGTGTTCTGAAGGCAACCCGGGGGGAAAAACTGTTTTTT | NA | TRBV25-1 | few | TRBJ1-4 | 16
CASRPVAYNEQFF | TGTGCCAGCAGACCGGTCGCCTACAATGAGCAGTTCTTC | NA | TRBV6-5 | NA | TRBJ2-1 | 13
CASNWDRAVETQYF | TGTGCCAGCAATTGGGACAGGGCGGTGGAGACCCAGTACTTC | TRBD1 | TRBV2 | NA | TRBJ2-5 | 14
CASSRGQGTYEQYF | TGTGCCAGCAGCCGCGGACAGGGGACCTACGAGCAGTACTTC | TRBD1 | TRBV7-2 | NA | TRBJ2-7 | 14
CASSSGTGFGYTF | TGTGCCAGCAGCTCAGGGACAGGCTTTGGCTACACCTTC | TRBD1 | TRBV7-9 | NA | TRBJ1-2 | 13
CASSLRSGQVPYEQYF | TGCGCCAGCAGCTTGAGGTCGGGACAGGTCCCCTACGAGCAGTACTTC | TRBD1 | TRBV5-1 | NA | TRBJ2-7 | 16
CASSRTGATTNEKLFF | TGTGCCAGCAGCCGTACAGGAGCGACAACTAATGAAAAACTGTTTTTT | NA | TRBV5-8 | once | TRBJ1-4 | 16
CASSVSGVGANVLTF | TGTGCCAGCAGCGTTTCGGGAGTTGGGGCCAACGTCCTGACTTTC | NA | TRBV9 | once | TRBJ2-6 | 15
CASSLARARDTQYF | TGTGCCAGCAGCTTAGCCAGGGCGAGGGATACGCAGTATTTT | NA | TRBV11-2 | NA | TRBJ2-3 | 14
CASSPPGQTYEQYF | TGCGCCAGCAGCCCCCCGGGACAAACCTACGAGCAGTACTTC | NA | TRBV5-1 | NA | TRBJ2-7 | 14
CASSFRRTGELFF | TGTGCCAGCAGTTTTCGTCGGACCGGGGAGCTGTTTTTT | NA | TRBV27 | NA | TRBJ2-2 | 13
CAISDQIWRDGYTF | TGTGCCATCAGTGATCAGATATGGAGGGATGGCTACACCTTC | NA | TRBV10-3 | NA | TRBJ1-2 | 14
CASSATGTGANVLTF | TGTGCCAGTAGTGCAACAGGGACTGGGGCCAACGTCCTGACTTTC | NA | TRBV19 | NA | TRBJ2-6 | 15
CASSWGMNTEAFF | TGTGCCAGCAGCTGGGGCATGAACACTGAAGCTTTCTTT | NA | TRBV7-2 | NA | TRBJ1-1 | 13
CASSSPSDRGTGELFF | TGTGCCAGCAGTTCCCCCTCGGACAGGGGCACCGGGGAGCTGTTTTTT | TRBD1 | TRBV28 | NA | TRBJ2-2 | 16
CASSSTGGRSTEAFF | TGTGCCAGCAGTTCCACAGGGGGAAGGAGCACTGAAGCTTTCTTT | TRBD1 | TRBV28 | NA | TRBJ1-1 | 15
CASRPELAGRHEQYF | TGTGCCAGCAGGCCCGAACTAGCGGGCCGGCACGAGCAGTACTTC | TRBD2 | TRBV5-4 | NA | TRBJ2-7 | 15
CAWSYSGEQYF | TGTGCCTGGAGCTATAGTGGCGAGCAGTACTTC | NA | TRBV30 | NA | TRBJ2-7 | 11
CASSSFWTSGTGAYEQYF | TGTGCCAGCAGCTCTTTTTGGACATCCGGGACAGGCGCCTACGAGCAGTACTTC | TRBD1 | TRBV5-5 | NA | TRBJ2-7 | 18
CASSPSGSRLLNEQFF | TGCGCCAGCAGCCCTAGCGGGAGCCGCCTTCTAAATGAGCAGTTCTTC | TRBD2 | TRBV5-1 | NA | TRBJ2-1 | 16